This T cell receptor beta chain was retrieved from a study of blood T cell repertoires in COVID-19. Study as a whole: Italy, Spain and the United States were the sources of the convalescent and acute COVID-19 samples.

V gave up 2 bases and J gave up 8 bases, with 18 bases separating them. Germline V gene sequence: CDR1 SNHLY, CDR2 FYNNEI. The CDR3 contains 15 residues. In the original workflow: Using reference gene primer amplification, nucleated cell counts were estimated. Data came from immunoSEQ multiplex PCR; TCRdb stores just in-frame clones and leaves some out. Clone size and V and J calls were adopted from that table, with D and trimming inferred from the DNA. Among fewer than 150,000 clones, 90% were seen once, and the ten largest hold around 4.1%. Source material: peripheral blood. This clonotype was sampled from a woman aged 60-70 years with COVID-19, enrolled during active disease. The chain joins TRBV2 to TRBJ2-5, with a tentative D call TRBD2 (5 bases). The CDR3 nucleotides read TGTGCCAGCAGTGAAAAAGTAGTACCCGCGGGCACCCAGTACTTC. Protein: CASSEKVVPAGTQYF.